Listed below are T cell receptor beta chains from one sample, sequenced in a study of shared clonotypes between healthy human individuals. The data were produced by immunoSEQ multiplex PCR, yet TCRdb's version contains in-frame clones alone and is incomplete. The repertoire includes under 600,000 clones, approximately 95% of them detected once, and about 0.068% sits in the top ten. Source material: naive CD4+ T cells sorted from blood. The receptor source for this set is a woman between 25 and 40 years old in good health. The CDR3 runs from the conserved cysteine through the conserved F or W. The D gene is left open where the match is weak. Some rows mark clone size as missing; the rest say once, few, many or name a class of expanded clone.

V gene	CDR3 length	D gene	J gene	clone size	CDR3 protein	CDR3 DNA
TRBV5-1	18	TRBD2	TRBJ2-3	.	CASSLANGLADAVDTQYF	TGCGCCAGCAGCTTGGCCAATGGACTAGCGGATGCAGTAGATACGCAGTATTTT
TRBV7-9	14	.	TRBJ1-2	.	CASSQRDARYGYTF	TGTGCCAGCAGTCAGAGGGACGCCCGCTATGGCTACACCTTC
TRBV2	15	.	TRBJ1-5	.	CASSEGNRPSQPQHF	TGTGCCAGCAGTGAAGGGAACAGGCCCAGTCAGCCCCAGCATTTT
TRBV7-9	15	TRBD2	TRBJ2-1	.	CASSLGPSGMHEQFF	TGTGCCAGCAGCTTAGGGCCTAGCGGGATGCATGAGCAGTTCTTC
TRBV27	14	.	TRBJ2-7	.	CASSPQGSPYEQYF	TGTGCCAGCAGTCCGCAGGGTTCGCCCTACGAGCAGTACTTC
TRBV7-6	14	.	TRBJ2-2	few	CASSLAGNTGELFF	TGTGCCAGCAGCTTAGCTGGAAACACCGGGGAGCTGTTTTTT
TRBV5-1	15	TRBD2	TRBJ2-3	once	CASSFQLASTDTQYF	TGCGCCAGCAGCTTCCAACTAGCGAGCACAGATACGCAGTATTTT
TRBV7-9	13	.	TRBJ2-1	.	CASSPPSYNEQFF	TGTGCCAGCAGCCCTCCTTCCTACAATGAGCAGTTCTTC
TRBV5-1	14	TRBD2	TRBJ2-7	few	CASSFSGGSYEQYF	TGCGCCAGCAGCTTTTCCGGCGGGAGCTACGAGCAGTACTTC
TRBV7-6	16	TRBD2	TRBJ2-2	once	CASSSTGLVGAGELFF	TGTGCCAGCAGCTCTACTGGACTAGTTGGGGCCGGGGAGCTGTTTTTT
TRBV19	14	.	TRBJ1-1	.	CASSSLGKNTEAFF	TGTGCCAGTAGTTCCCTGGGAAAGAACACTGAAGCTTTCTTT
TRBV6-1	13	.	TRBJ1-5	few	CATSTESNQPQHF	TGTGCCACCTCGACAGAAAGCAATCAGCCCCAGCATTTT
TRBV28	15	.	TRBJ2-3	.	CASSSPQVSTDTQYF	TGTGCCAGCAGTAGCCCTCAAGTTAGCACAGATACGCAGTATTTT
TRBV2	13	.	TRBJ2-5	.	CASRRTEQETQYF	TGTGCCAGCAGGAGGACGGAACAAGAGACCCAGTACTTC
TRBV5-1	16	TRBD2	TRBJ2-2	.	CASSTGTSGTTGELFF	TGCGCCAGCAGCACCGGGACTAGCGGGACTACCGGGGAGCTGTTTTTT
TRBV5-1	14	.	TRBJ1-1	.	CASNPQPLNTEAFF	TGCGCCAGCAACCCTCAGCCGCTTAACACTGAAGCTTTCTTT